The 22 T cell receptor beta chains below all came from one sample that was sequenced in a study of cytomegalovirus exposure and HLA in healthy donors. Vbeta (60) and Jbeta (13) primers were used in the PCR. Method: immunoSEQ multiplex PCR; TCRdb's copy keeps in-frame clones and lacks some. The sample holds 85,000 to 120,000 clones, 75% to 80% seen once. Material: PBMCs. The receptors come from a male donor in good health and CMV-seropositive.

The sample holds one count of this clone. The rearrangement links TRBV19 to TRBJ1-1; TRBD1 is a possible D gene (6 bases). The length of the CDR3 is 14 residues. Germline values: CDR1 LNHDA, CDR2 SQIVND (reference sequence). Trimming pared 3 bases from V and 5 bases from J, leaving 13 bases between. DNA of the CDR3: TGTGCCAGTAGTATCGGAGGGGGGGCGACTGAAGCTTTCTTT. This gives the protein CASSIGGGATEAFF.

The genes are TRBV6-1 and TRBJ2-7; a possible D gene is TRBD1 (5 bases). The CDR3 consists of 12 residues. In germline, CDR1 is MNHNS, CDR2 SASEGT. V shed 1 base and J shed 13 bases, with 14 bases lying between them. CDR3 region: CASSEGGGPKYF. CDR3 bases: TGTGCCAGCAGTGAAGGGGGCGGTCCGAAATACTTC.

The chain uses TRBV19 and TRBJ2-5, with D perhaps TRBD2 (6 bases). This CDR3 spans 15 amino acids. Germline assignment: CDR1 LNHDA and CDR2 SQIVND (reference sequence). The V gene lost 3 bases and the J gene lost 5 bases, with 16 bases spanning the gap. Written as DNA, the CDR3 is TGTGCCAGTAGTATCCGGGTAGGACTAACCGAGACCCAGTACTTC. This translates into CASSIRVGLTETQYF.

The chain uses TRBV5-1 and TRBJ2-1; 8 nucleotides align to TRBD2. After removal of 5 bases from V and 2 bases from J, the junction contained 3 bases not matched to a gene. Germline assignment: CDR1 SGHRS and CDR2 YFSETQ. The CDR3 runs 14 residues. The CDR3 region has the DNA TGCGCCAGCAGTGGACTAGCCACCTACAATGAGCAGTTCTTC. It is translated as CASSGLATYNEQFF.

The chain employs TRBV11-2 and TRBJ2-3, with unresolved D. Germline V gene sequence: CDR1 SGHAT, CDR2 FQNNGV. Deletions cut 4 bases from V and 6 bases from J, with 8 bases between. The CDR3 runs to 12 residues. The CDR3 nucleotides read TGTGCCAGCAGCTCTAGTGGGGATACGCAGTATTTT. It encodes CASSSSGDTQYF.

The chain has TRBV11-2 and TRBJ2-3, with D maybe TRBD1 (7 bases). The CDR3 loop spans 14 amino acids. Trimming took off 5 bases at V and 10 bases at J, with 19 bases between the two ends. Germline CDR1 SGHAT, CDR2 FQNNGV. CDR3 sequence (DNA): TGTGCCAGCAGCCCCGGGACCCAGGGGGGAGCGCAGTATTTT. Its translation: CASSPGTQGGAQYF.

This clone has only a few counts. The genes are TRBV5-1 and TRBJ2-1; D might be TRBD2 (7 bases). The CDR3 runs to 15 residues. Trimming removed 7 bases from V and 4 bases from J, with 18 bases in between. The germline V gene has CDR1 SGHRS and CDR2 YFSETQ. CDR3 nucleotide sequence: TGCGCCAGCCGCCCTGCGGGGGCGCCGTACAATGAGCAGTTCTTC. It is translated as CASRPAGAPYNEQFF.

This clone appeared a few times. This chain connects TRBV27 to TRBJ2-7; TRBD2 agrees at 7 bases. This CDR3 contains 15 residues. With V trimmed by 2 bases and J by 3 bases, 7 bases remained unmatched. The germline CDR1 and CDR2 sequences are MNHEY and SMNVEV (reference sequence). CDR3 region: CASSLVLANSYEQYF. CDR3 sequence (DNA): TGTGCCAGCAGTTTAGTACTAGCGAATAGCTACGAGCAGTACTTC.

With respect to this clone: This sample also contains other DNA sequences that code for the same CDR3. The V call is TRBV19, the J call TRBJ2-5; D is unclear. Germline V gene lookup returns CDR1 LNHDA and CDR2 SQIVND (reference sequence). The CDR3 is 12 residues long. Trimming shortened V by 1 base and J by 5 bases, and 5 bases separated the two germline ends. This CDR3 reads CASSIAEETQYF. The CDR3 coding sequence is TGTGCCAGTAGTATAGCGGAGGAGACCCAGTACTTC. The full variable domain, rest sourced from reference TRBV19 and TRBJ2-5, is DGGITQSPKYLFRKEGQNVTLSCEQNLNHDAMYWYRQDPGQGLRLIYYSQIVNDFQKGDIAEGYSVSREKKESFPLTVTSAQKNPTAFYLCASSIAEETQYFGPGTRLLVL.

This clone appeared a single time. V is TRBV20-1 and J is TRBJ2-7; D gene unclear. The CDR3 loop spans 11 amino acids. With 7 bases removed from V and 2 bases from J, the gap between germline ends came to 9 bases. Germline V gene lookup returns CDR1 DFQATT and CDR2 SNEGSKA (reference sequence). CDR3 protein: CSVPSAYEQYF. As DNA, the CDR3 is TGCAGTGTCCCCTCCGCCTACGAGCAGTACTTC.

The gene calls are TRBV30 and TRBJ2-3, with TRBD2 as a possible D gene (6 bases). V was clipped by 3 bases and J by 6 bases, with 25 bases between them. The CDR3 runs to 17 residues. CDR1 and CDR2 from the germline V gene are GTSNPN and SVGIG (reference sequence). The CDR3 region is CAWRTFMGKRVIDTQYF. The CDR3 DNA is TGTGCCTGGAGAACTTTCATGGGAAAGCGGGTCATCGATACGCAGTATTTT.

CDR3 sequence: CASTLGRTSYNEQFF. CDR3 DNA: TGTGCCAGCACCCTCGGTCGGACTAGCTACAATGAGCAGTTCTTC. V gene TRBV5-4 combines with J gene TRBJ2-1; 7 bases line up with TRBD2. Germline V CDR1 and CDR2: SGHNT, YYREEE (reference sequence). CDR3 size: 15 residues. Trimming removed 6 bases from V and 3 bases from J; junction bases left unmatched: 9.

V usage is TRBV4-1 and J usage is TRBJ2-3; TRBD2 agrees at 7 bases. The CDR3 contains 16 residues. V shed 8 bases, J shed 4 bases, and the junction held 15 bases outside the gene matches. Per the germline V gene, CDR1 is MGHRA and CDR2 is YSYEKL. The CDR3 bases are TGCGCCAGCGGCCGTGGGGGGAATGGGAGGGCAGATACGCAGTATTTT. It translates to CASGRGGNGRADTQYF.

CDR3 in DNA: TGTGCCAGCAGCCCGTCGGGCGGGTACGAGCAGTACTTC. It is translated as CASSPSGGYEQYF. This chain connects TRBV11-2 to TRBJ2-7; weak D call: TRBD2 (5 bases). The germline V gene has CDR1 SGHAT and CDR2 FQNNGV. Trimming left V 5 bases short and J 4 bases short, with 12 bases between. This CDR3 spans 13 amino acids. Supplemented by reference TRBV11-2 and TRBJ2-7, the full variable domain reads EAGVAQSPRYKIIEKRQSVAFWCNPISGHATLYWYQQILGQGPKLLIQFQNNGVVDDSQLPKDRFSAERLKGVDSTLKIQPAKLEDSAVYLCASSPSGGYEQYFGPGTRLTVT.

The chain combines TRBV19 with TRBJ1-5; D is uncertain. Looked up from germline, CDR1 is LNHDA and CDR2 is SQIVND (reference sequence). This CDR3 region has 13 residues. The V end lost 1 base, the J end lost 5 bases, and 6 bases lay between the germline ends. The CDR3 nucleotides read TGTGCCAGTAGTATAGGGCCCGATCAGCCCCAGCATTTT. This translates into CASSIGPDQPQHF.

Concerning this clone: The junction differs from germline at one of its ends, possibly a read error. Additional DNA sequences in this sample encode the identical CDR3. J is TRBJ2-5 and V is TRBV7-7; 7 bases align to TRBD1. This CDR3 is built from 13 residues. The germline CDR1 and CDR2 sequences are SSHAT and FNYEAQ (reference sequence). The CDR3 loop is CASSRDRQETQYF. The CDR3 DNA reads TGTGCTAGCAGCCGGGACAGACAAGAGACCCAGTACTTC.

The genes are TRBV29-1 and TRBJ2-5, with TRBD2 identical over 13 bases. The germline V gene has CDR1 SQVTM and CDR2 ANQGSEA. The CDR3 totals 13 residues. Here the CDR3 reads CSTRTSGSETQYF. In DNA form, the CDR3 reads TGCAGTACCCGGACTAGCGGGAGCGAGACCCAGTACTTC.

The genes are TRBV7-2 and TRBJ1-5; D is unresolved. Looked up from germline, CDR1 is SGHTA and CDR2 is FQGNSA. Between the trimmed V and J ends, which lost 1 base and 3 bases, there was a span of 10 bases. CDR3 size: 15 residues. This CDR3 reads CASSLGAGLNQPQHF. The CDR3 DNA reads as TGTGCCAGCAGCTTAGGGGCAGGTCTCAATCAGCCCCAGCATTTT.

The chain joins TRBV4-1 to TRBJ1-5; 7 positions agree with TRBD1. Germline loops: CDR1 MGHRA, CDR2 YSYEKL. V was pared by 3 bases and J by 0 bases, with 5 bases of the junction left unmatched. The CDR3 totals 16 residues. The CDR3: CASSHRQGLSNQPQHF. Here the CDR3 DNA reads TGCGCCAGCAGCCACCGACAGGGCCTTAGCAATCAGCCCCAGCATTTT.

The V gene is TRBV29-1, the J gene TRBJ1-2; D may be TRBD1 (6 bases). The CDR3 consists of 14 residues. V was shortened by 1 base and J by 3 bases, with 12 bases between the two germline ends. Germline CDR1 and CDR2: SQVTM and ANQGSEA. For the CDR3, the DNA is TGCAGCGTTGAAGGGGGGGGCATTCACTATGGCTACACCTTC. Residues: CSVEGGGIHYGYTF.

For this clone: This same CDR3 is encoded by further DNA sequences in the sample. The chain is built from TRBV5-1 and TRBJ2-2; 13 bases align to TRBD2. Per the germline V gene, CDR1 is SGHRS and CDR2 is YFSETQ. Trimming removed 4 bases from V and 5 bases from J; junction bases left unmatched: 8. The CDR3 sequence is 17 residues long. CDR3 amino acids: CASSALGLAGETGELFF. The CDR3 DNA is TGCGCCAGCAGCGCACTCGGACTAGCGGGAGAAACCGGGGAGCTGTTTTTT.

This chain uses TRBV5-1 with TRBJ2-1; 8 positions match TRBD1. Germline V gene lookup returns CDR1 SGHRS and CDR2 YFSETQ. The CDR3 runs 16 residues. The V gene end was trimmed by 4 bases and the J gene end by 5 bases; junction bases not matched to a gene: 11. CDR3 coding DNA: TGCGCCAGCAGCCGAGAGAGTCAGGGGGCCCACAATGAGCAGTTCTTC. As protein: CASSRESQGAHNEQFF.